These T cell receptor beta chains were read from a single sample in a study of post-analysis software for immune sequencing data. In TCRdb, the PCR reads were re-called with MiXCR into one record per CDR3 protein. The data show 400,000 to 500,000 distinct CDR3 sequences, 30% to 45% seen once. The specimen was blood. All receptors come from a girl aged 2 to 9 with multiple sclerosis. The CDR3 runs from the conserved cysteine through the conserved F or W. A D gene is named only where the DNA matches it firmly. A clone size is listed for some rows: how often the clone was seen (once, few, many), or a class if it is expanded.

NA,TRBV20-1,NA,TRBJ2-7,TGCAGTGTTCCCGACCGGACCTCCGGTCCCTACGAGCAGTACTTC,CSVPDRTSGPYEQYF
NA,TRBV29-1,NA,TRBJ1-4,TGCAGCGTTCCCTTAGACAAGTCACTTAATGAAAAACTGTTTTTT,CSVPLDKSLNEKLFF
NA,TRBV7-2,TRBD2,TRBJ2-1,TGTGCCAGCGCGAATAGCGGGAGCGGATACAATGAGCAGTTCTTC,CASANSGSGYNEQFF
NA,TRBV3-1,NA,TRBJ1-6,TGTGCCAGCAGGGACGGCGACAGTAATTCACCCCTCCACTTT,CASRDGDSNSPLHF
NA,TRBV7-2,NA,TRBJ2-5,TGTGCCAGCAGCTTAGCCGGGGCTATATTCGGGGAGACCCAGTACTTC,CASSLAGAIFGETQYF
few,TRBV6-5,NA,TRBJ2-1,TGTGCCAGCAGTCGCCGGGAGCACAATGAGCAGTTCTTC,CASSRREHNEQFF
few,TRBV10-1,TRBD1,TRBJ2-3,TGCGCCAGCAGTCCAGGGGGCGGATTCACAGATACGCAGTATTTT,CASSPGGGFTDTQYF
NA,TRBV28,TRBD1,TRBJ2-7,TGTGCCAGCAGCCTTGGACAGGGGCAGCACGAGCAGTACTTC,CASSLGQGQHEQYF
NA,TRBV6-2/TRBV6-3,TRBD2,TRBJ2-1,TGTGCCAGCGAATTACCGACTAGCGGAAGGAGAGGCACCTACGAGCAGTTCTTC,CASELPTSGRRGTYEQFF
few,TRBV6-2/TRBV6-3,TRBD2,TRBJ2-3,TGTGCCAGCAGTTACTGGGGGGGAAGCACAGATACGCAGTATTTT,CASSYWGGSTDTQYF
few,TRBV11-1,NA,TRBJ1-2,TGTGCCAGCAGCTTAGGCTCCACCGTAGGCTACACCTTC,CASSLGSTVGYTF
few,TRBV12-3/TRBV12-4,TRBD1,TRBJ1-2,TGTGCCAGCAGTTCCCCCTCGACAGGGGCCGAGTATGGCTACACCTTC,CASSSPSTGAEYGYTF
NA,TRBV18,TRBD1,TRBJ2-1,TGTGCCAGCTCACCGACCGGGACAGGGGCAGGGGATGAGCAGTTCTTC,CASSPTGTGAGDEQFF
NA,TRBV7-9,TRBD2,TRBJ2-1,TGTGCCAGCAGCCTACAGCCGGGACTAGCGGGGGGCAATGAGCAGTTCTTC,CASSLQPGLAGGNEQFF
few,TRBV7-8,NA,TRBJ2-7,TGTGCCAGCACCAATCTCGGGACACAGATCTACGAGCAGTACTTC,CASTNLGTQIYEQYF
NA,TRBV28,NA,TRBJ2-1,TGTGCCAGCGGGATCGACATTCTCGGGTACAATGAGCAGTTCTTC,CASGIDILGYNEQFF
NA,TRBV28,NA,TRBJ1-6,TGTGCCAGCAGTTCACGACGGAATAATTCACCCCTCCACTTT,CASSSRRNNSPLHF
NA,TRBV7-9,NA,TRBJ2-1,TGTGCCAGCAGCCGGGGACGTTTCTCCTACAATGAGCAGTTCTTC,CASSRGRFSYNEQFF